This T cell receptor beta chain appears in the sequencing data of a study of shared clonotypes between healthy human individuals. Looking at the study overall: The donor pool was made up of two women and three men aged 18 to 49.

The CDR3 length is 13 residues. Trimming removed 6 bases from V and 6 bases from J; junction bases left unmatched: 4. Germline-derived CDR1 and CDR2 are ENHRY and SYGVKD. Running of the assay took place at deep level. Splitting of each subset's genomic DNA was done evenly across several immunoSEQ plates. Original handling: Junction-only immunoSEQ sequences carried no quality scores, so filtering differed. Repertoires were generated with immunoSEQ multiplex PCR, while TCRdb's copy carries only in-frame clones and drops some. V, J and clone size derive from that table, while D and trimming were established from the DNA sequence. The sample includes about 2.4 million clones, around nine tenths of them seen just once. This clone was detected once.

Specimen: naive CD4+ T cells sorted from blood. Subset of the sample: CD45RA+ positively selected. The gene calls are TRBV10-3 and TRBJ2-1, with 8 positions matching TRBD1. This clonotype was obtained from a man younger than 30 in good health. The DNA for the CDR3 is TGTGCCATCAGCGTCGACAGGGGCAATGAGCAGTTCTTC. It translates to CAISVDRGNEQFF.